This paragraph covers one TCR beta chain sequence. Its specificity is unknown. This sample was taken from a study of vaccination effects on CD4 cells after COVID-19. In the study overall: ViraFEST used viral peptide pools to expand antigen-specific CD4+ T cells before sequencing. Wells each received some 2.2 million PBMC, cultured with approximately 10 IU/ml IL-2 and 10 ug/ml peptides.

Clones were read by immunoSEQ multiplex PCR, and TCRdb kept only the in-frame ones, dropping some. The table shows under 60,000 clones, with 67% occurring only once. V lost 1 base and J 1 base, leaving 2 bases between the germline ends. Per the germline V gene, CDR1 is GTSNPN and CDR2 is SVGIG (reference sequence). The CDR3 covers 12 residues. Once cultured for roughly 10 days, the cells underwent separation to obtain CD4+ T cells. Previously uninfected by SARS-CoV-2, the vaccine recipients also showed negative nucleocapsid antibodies. The authors exchanged half the medium for IL-2 medium on days 3 and 7.

The rearrangement uses TRBV30 and TRBJ1-5; D call uncertain. This TCR came from a human donor who received a COVID-19 vaccine. The sequencing used CD4+ T cells from PBMCs cultured without peptide, collected before COVID-19 vaccination. The CDR3 bases are TGTGCCTGGAGTGGCAGCAATCAGCCCCAGCATTTT. It encodes CAWSGSNQPQHF.